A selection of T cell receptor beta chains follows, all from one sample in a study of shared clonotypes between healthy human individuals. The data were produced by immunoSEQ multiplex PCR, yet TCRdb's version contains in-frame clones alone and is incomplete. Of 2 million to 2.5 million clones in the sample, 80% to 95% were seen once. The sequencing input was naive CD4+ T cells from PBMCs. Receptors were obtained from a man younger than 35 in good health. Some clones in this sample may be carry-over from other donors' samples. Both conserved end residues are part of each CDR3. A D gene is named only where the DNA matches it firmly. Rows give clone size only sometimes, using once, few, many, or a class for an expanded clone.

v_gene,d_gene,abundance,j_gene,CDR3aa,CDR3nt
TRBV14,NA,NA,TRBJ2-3,CASSQEGGKGKDTQYF,TGTGCCAGCAGCCAAGAAGGCGGAAAGGGGAAGGATACGCAGTATTTT
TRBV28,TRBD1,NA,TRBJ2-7,CASSVTGGGYEQYF,TGTGCCAGCAGTGTGACAGGGGGAGGCTACGAGCAGTACTTC
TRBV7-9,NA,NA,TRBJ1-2,CASTRDTRYGYTF,TGTGCCAGCACTAGGGACACCCGATATGGCTACACCTTC
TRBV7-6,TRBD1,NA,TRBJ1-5,CASSEGQGYSNQPQHF,TGTGCCAGCAGCGAGGGACAGGGCTATAGCAATCAGCCCCAGCATTTT
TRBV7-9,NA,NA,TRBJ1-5,CASSFEGGDGQPQHF,TGTGCCAGCAGCTTTGAGGGGGGTGACGGTCAGCCCCAGCATTTT
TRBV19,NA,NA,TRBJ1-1,CASSPWPSGRTEAFF,TGTGCCAGTAGTCCATGGCCCTCGGGGAGGACTGAAGCTTTCTTT
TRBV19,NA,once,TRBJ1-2,CASSISRSLDSYGYTF,TGTGCCAGTAGTATTTCGCGCAGTCTCGACTCCTATGGCTACACCTTC
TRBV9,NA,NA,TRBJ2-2,CASSVDGVGTGELFF,TGTGCCAGCAGCGTAGACGGGGTGGGAACCGGGGAGCTGTTTTTT
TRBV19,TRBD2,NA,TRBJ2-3,CASRTSGRTDTQYF,TGTGCCAGTAGGACTAGCGGGAGGACAGATACGCAGTATTTT
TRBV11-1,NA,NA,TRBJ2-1,CASSLSGRYNEQFF,TGTGCCAGCAGCTTATCGGGACGATACAATGAGCAGTTCTTC
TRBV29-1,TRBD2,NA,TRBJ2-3,CSVWTSGAEQYF,TGCAGCGTTTGGACTAGCGGGGCTGAGCAGTATTTT
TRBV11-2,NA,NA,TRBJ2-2,CASSLGRGYTGELFF,TGTGCCAGCAGCTTAGGACGGGGATACACCGGGGAGCTGTTTTTT
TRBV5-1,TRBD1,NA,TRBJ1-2,CASSLYETGGPGYTF,TGCGCCAGCAGCTTGTACGAGACAGGGGGTCCTGGCTACACCTTC
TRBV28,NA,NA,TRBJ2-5,CASSLGQGWETQYF,TGTGCCAGCAGTTTGGGGCAGGGGTGGGAGACCCAGTACTTC
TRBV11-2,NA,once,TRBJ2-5,CASSFLTAGSETQYF,TGTGCCAGCAGCTTCCTAACCGCGGGCTCAGAGACCCAGTACTTC
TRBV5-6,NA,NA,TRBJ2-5,CASSRGTQETQYF,TGTGCCAGCAGCCGTGGGACCCAAGAGACCCAGTACTTC
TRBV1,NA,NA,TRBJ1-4,CTSSQDTGGEKLFF,TGCACCAGCAGCCAAGATACGGGGGGGGAAAAACTGTTTTTT
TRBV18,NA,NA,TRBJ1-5,CASSPYRASGNQPQHF,TGTGCCAGCTCACCGTACAGGGCCTCTGGCAATCAGCCCCAGCATTTT
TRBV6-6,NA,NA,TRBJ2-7,CASSYDPGSSYEQYF,TGTGCCAGCAGTTACGACCCCGGGTCCTCCTACGAGCAGTACTTC
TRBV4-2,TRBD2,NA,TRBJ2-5,CASSQDGSAGVGGETETQYF,TGTGCCAGCAGCCAAGACGGATCAGCGGGAGTGGGGGGTGAGACCGAGACCCAGTACTTC
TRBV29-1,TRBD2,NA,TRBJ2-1,CSGGGRAYNEQFF,TGCAGCGGCGGGGGTAGGGCCTACAATGAGCAGTTCTTC
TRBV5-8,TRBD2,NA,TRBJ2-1,CASSTTSGNEQFF,TGTGCCAGCAGCACCACTAGCGGCAATGAGCAGTTCTTC
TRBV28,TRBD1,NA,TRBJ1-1,CASTLQGGTEAFF,TGTGCCAGCACCCTTCAGGGGGGGACTGAAGCTTTCTTT
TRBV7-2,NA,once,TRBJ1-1,CASSRMGQRVNTEAFF,TGTGCCAGCAGCCGCATGGGACAACGGGTGAACACTGAAGCTTTCTTT